This TCR beta chain was profiled in a study of blood T cell repertoires in COVID-19. Across the study: Nucleic acid was either cDNA or gDNA, and it came from T cells, B-cell-depleted T cells, or PBMCs.

Under the authors' procedure: Estimated nucleated cell counts came from reference gene primer amplification. Sequencing was performed with immunoSEQ multiplex PCR; in TCRdb, only in-frame clones are kept and a portion is missing. V and J calls and clone size are copied from that table; D and trimming were computed from the DNA. The table has about 330,000 clones, more than 75% seen once. Residents of 20 to 25 US areas, aged roughly 18 to 90 years, made up the participants. Each recovered donor of Cohort 3 presented with two negative PCRs, clearance, or symptom resolution. This clone appeared many times. The CDR3 totals 15 residues. The V and J ends lost 1 base and 7 bases respectively, with 14 bases between them. In germline, CDR1 is SGHVS, CDR2 FNYEAQ.

The sequencing sample was made of PBMCs or T cells enriched from blood (not recorded which). The V and J genes are TRBV7-6 and TRBJ2-1; D is possibly TRBD1 (5 bases). The clonotype was recovered from a woman aged 30 to 39 who had recovered from COVID-19. The CDR3 DNA is TGTGCCAGCAGCTTAGTGATGGGGCCGTGGAATGAGCAGTTCTTC. Protein sequence: CASSLVMGPWNEQFF.